What follows are 8 T cell receptor beta chains derived from one specimen sequenced in a study of T cells in tuberculosis. Noted time point: new active TB diagnosis, blood taken before or within 7 days of starting treatment. Assay used: immunoSEQ multiplex PCR; TCRdb lists only in-frame clones, some missing. The sample holds some 31,000 clones, 90% to 95% seen once. This specimen consisted of PBMCs, obtained at tuberculosis diagnosis. These receptor sequences come from an adult with tuberculosis.

The chain has TRBV7-8 and TRBJ2-3, with D maybe TRBD1 (6 bases). The CDR3 covers 15 residues. Germline V lookup: CDR1 SGHVS, CDR2 FQNEAQ. Trimming removed 3 bases from V and 5 bases from J, with 15 bases in between. DNA for the CDR3: TGTGCCAGCAGCTTTAAGGGGGTTGGTATAGATACGCAGTATTTT. This translates into CASSFKGVGIDTQYF. The complete variable domain, with remaining parts taken from reference TRBV7-8 and TRBJ2-3, reads GAGVSQSPRYKVAKRGQDVALRCDPISGHVSLFWYQQALGQGPEFLTYFQNEAQLDKSGLPSDRFFAERPEGSVSTLKIQRTQQEDSAVYLCASSFKGVGIDTQYFGPGTRLTVL.

The genes are TRBV7-2 and TRBJ1-5; perhaps TRBD1 as D (5 bases). V was clipped by 4 bases and J by 1 base, with 17 bases between them. The CDR3 length is 17 residues. Germline V lookup: CDR1 SGHTA, CDR2 FQGNSA. The CDR3 protein is CASSSDSTGWSNQPQHF. As DNA, the CDR3 is TGTGCCAGCAGCTCAGACAGCACGGGTTGGAGCAATCAGCCCCAGCATTTT.

The chain joins TRBV5-6 to TRBJ2-5; 10 bases agree with TRBD2. Germline CDR1 is SGHDT and CDR2 is YYEEEE. The length of the CDR3 is 16 residues. J was trimmed by 0 bases and V by 2 bases; bases with no gene match: 4. The CDR3 spells CASSLRTSGYQETQYF. CDR3 sequence (DNA): TGTGCCAGCAGCTTACGGACTAGCGGCTACCAAGAGACCCAGTACTTC.

The chain is built from TRBV19 and TRBJ1-2, with D perhaps matching TRBD1 (6 bases). The CDR3 is 14 amino acids. V lost 3 bases to trimming and J lost 3 bases, with 11 bases between them. Germline CDR1 reads LNHDA; CDR2 reads SQIVND (reference sequence). CDR3 loop: CASSIRGGDYGYTF. CDR3 in DNA: TGTGCCAGTAGTATCAGGGGTGGCGACTATGGCTACACCTTC.

This chain links TRBV9 with TRBJ1-5; D ambiguous. The CDR3 loop spans 14 amino acids. Germline V gene sequence: CDR1 SGDLS, CDR2 YYNGEE. The V end lost 0 bases, the J end lost 2 bases, and 6 bases lay between the germline ends. The DNA of the CDR3 is TGTGCCAGCAGCGTAGACCAGGGCAATCAGCCCCAGCATTTT. Translation: CASSVDQGNQPQHF.

This clone was recorded once. V gene TRBV5-6 combines with J gene TRBJ2-4; 7 nucleotides align to TRBD2. Germline trimming cut 0 bases from V and 11 bases from J; bases unmatched to any gene: 5. This CDR3 comprises 13 residues. Germline values: CDR1 SGHDT, CDR2 YYEEEE. This chain's CDR3 is CASSLGSGQVQYF. In nucleotides, the CDR3 is TGTGCCAGCAGCTTGGGTAGCGGGCAGGTTCAGTACTTC.

The V and J genes are TRBV27 and TRBJ1-1; D is unresolved. The CDR3 is made up of 15 amino acids. CDR1 MNHEY and CDR2 SMNVEV come from the germline V gene (reference sequence). Trimming left V 4 bases short and J 0 bases short, with 12 bases between. The CDR3 spells CASSSSTGMNTEAFF. DNA for the CDR3: TGTGCCAGCAGTTCCTCGACGGGAATGAACACTGAAGCTTTCTTT.

The J gene is TRBJ2-1, the V gene TRBV7-8; a possible D gene is TRBD2 (5 bases). Germline V gene lookup returns CDR1 SGHVS and CDR2 FQNEAQ. The CDR3 totals 13 residues. V lost 0 bases and J 8 bases, leaving 8 bases between the germline ends. The CDR3, as DNA: TGTGCCAGCAGCTTAGCGCGGGTCGATGAGCAGTTCTTC. It yields the protein CASSLARVDEQFF.